Listed below are T cell receptor beta chains from one sample, sequenced in a study of breast tumors, draining lymph nodes, adjacent tissues. TCRdb called the multiplex PCR reads again in MiXCR, with one record for every CDR3 protein. The data show 150,000 to 200,000 distinct CDR3 sequences, around 33% seen once. The source material was axillary lymph node tissue. Receptor source: a female donor with breast cancer. Some clones in this sample may be carry-over from other donors' samples. Each CDR3 is given with its conserved first and last residue. The order of the fields is CDR3 DNA, CDR3 protein, D gene, clone size, CDR3 length, J gene, V gene. A D gene is named only where the DNA matches it firmly. A row's size may be missing; if present it is once, few, many or a size class.

DNA: TGTGCCAGTAGTAGACTGGGGGGGAACCAAGAGACCCAGTACTTC
CDR3: CASSRLGGNQETQYF
D: TRBD2
size: many
length: 15
J: TRBJ2-5
V: TRBV19

DNA: TGTGCCAGCAGCCACACGACTAGCGGGGGGGCTTCTTACAATGAGCAGTTCTTC
CDR3: CASSHTTSGGASYNEQFF
D: TRBD2
size: NA
length: 18
J: TRBJ2-1
V: TRBV9

DNA: TGTGCCACCAGCTCCCGGACAGGGAGGAGACAAGAGACCCAGTACTTC
CDR3: CATSSRTGRRQETQYF
D: TRBD1
size: once
length: 16
J: TRBJ2-5
V: TRBV15

DNA: TGTGCCAGCAGCGGAAGACAGGGGGCGAGGGAGACCCCGTACTTC
CDR3: CASSGRQGARETPYF
D: TRBD1
size: NA
length: 15
J: TRBJ2-5
V: TRBV9

DNA: TGTGCCAGCAGTTACGGGGAAGGCAATCAGCCCCAGCATTTT
CDR3: CASSYGEGNQPQHF
D: NA
size: many
length: 14
J: TRBJ1-5
V: TRBV6-5

DNA: TGTGCCACCAGTGATGGGGCCCTGGGGCAAGAGACCCAGTACTTC
CDR3: CATSDGALGQETQYF
D: NA
size: many
length: 15
J: TRBJ2-5
V: TRBV24-1

DNA: TGCAGTGCTAGAGATGGGAGGGACAGTTGGGAAAAACTGTTTTTT
CDR3: CSARDGRDSWEKLFF
D: TRBD1
size: many
length: 15
J: TRBJ1-4
V: TRBV20-1

DNA: TGTGCCAGCAGCTTAGTCGGGGCCTCGGCAACCTTC
CDR3: CASSLVGASATF
D: NA
size: many
length: 12
J: TRBJ1-2
V: TRBV7-2

DNA: TGTGCCAGCAGCGCGCCCACCTCTATAATTATGGCCCTCCACTTT
CDR3: CASSAPTSIIMALHF
D: NA
size: many
length: 15
J: TRBJ1-6
V: TRBV6-1

DNA: TGTGCCAACAGCTTGGACAGGTACTCTGGAAACACCATATATTTT
CDR3: CANSLDRYSGNTIYF
D: TRBD1
size: once
length: 15
J: TRBJ1-3
V: TRBV5-4

DNA: TGTGCCAGCAAAGGGCTCCGGACTAGCGGCCCAGATACGCAGTATTTT
CDR3: CASKGLRTSGPDTQYF
D: TRBD2
size: many
length: 16
J: TRBJ2-3
V: TRBV6-2/TRBV6-3

DNA: TGCAGTGCTAGTCTGGACAGGGGCATTCAGCCCCAGCATTTT
CDR3: CSASLDRGIQPQHF
D: TRBD1
size: many
length: 14
J: TRBJ1-5
V: TRBV20-1

DNA: TGTGCCAGCAGTTCCGGACGTCATACGCAGTATTTT
CDR3: CASSSGRHTQYF
D: NA
size: many
length: 12
J: TRBJ2-3
V: TRBV27

DNA: TGCAGCGTTGAAGGGTGGACAGGGGGCCATGAGCAGTATTTT
CDR3: CSVEGWTGGHEQYF
D: TRBD1
size: NA
length: 14
J: TRBJ2-3
V: TRBV29-1

DNA: TGTGCCAGCAGCTTCGGAGACAGGAGCTCCTATAATTCACCCCTCCACTTT
CDR3: CASSFGDRSSYNSPLHF
D: NA
size: many
length: 17
J: TRBJ1-6
V: TRBV5-5

DNA: TGTGCCAGCAGCAGAGACGGGCGCAATCAGCCCCAGCATTTT
CDR3: CASSRDGRNQPQHF
D: NA
size: many
length: 14
J: TRBJ1-5
V: TRBV7-2

DNA: TGCGCCAGCAGCCAAGATAGGTCTGGCGAGACCCAGTACTTC
CDR3: CASSQDRSGETQYF
D: NA
size: many
length: 14
J: TRBJ2-5
V: TRBV4-3

DNA: TGTGCCAGCAGCCACCCGAAAGGGACAGCTTATGGCTACACCTTC
CDR3: CASSHPKGTAYGYTF
D: TRBD1
size: NA
length: 15
J: TRBJ1-2
V: TRBV3-1

DNA: TGTGCCAGCAGTCACTCGGGACAGGGGGGCTATGGCTACACCTTC
CDR3: CASSHSGQGGYGYTF
D: TRBD1
size: many
length: 15
J: TRBJ1-2
V: TRBV6-5

DNA: TGTGCCAGCAGCTTAGTAGGGGACCCTAGGTGGAATGAGCAGTTCTTC
CDR3: CASSLVGDPRWNEQFF
D: NA
size: many
length: 16
J: TRBJ2-1
V: TRBV7-2

DNA: TGTGCCTCCCTGGCCGCAGGGATGCAGACCCAGTACTTC
CDR3: CASLAAGMQTQYF
D: NA
size: NA
length: 13
J: TRBJ2-5
V: TRBV30

DNA: TGTGCCAGCAGCTTAAGGGGGGTCACCAATACGCAGTGTTTT
CDR3: CASSLRGVTNTQCF
D: NA
size: NA
length: 14
J: TRBJ2-3
V: TRBV7-9

DNA: TGTGCCAGCAGCCAAGAAGCCACAGCGGGAGGGCCGAATGAGCAGTTCTTC
CDR3: CASSQEATAGGPNEQFF
D: TRBD2
size: many
length: 17
J: TRBJ2-1
V: TRBV4-2

DNA: TGCGCCAGCAGCCAAGAGACTAGCGGGAGAGGGGATGGGGCCAACGTCCTGACTTTC
CDR3: CASSQETSGRGDGANVLTF
D: TRBD2
size: many
length: 19
J: TRBJ2-6
V: TRBV4-3

DNA: TGTGCCAGCAGCCAAGATGGGCACGAGCAGTACTTC
CDR3: CASSQDGHEQYF
D: NA
size: many
length: 12
J: TRBJ2-7
V: TRBV3-1

DNA: TGCGCCAGCAGCCAAGGACAGGGACCCTCCTACGAGCAGTACTTC
CDR3: CASSQGQGPSYEQYF
D: TRBD1
size: many
length: 15
J: TRBJ2-7
V: TRBV4-1

DNA: TGTGCCAGCAGCAACAAACAGGGGGTAGATGAAAAACTGTTTTTT
CDR3: CASSNKQGVDEKLFF
D: TRBD1
size: many
length: 15
J: TRBJ1-4
V: TRBV5-8

DNA: TGTGCCAGCGGCCGGGACAGTGGCTACACCTTC
CDR3: CASGRDSGYTF
D: TRBD1
size: NA
length: 11
J: TRBJ1-2
V: TRBV7-8

DNA: TGCAGTGCTAGAGAGCACAGCCAGACCCAGTACTTC
CDR3: CSAREHSQTQYF
D: NA
size: many
length: 12
J: TRBJ2-5
V: TRBV20-1

DNA: TGTGCCAGCAGCTTAGCCACCGGGACAGCAAACACTGAAGCTTTCTTT
CDR3: CASSLATGTANTEAFF
D: TRBD1
size: few
length: 16
J: TRBJ1-1
V: TRBV7-2

DNA: TGTACCAGCAGCCAAGTTTTGGGGCCTGGCAATCAGCCCCAGCATTTT
CDR3: CTSSQVLGPGNQPQHF
D: NA
size: few
length: 16
J: TRBJ1-5
V: TRBV3-1

DNA: TGTGCCAGTAGACAGACAGGACCGACCACTGAAGCTTTCTTT
CDR3: CASRQTGPTTEAFF
D: NA
size: few
length: 14
J: TRBJ1-1
V: TRBV19

DNA: TGCGCCAGCAGCTTGGTCCGGCAAGACACTGAAGCTTTCTTT
CDR3: CASSLVRQDTEAFF
D: NA
size: NA
length: 14
J: TRBJ1-1
V: TRBV5-1

DNA: TGTGCCAGCAGGGGTGGGGGGACTGAAGCTTTCTTT
CDR3: CASRGGGTEAFF
D: NA
size: NA
length: 12
J: TRBJ1-1
V: TRBV2

DNA: TGTGCCACCGATCCGACGGCCGCTGCCGGCTACACCTTC
CDR3: CATDPTAAAGYTF
D: NA
size: NA
length: 13
J: TRBJ1-2
V: TRBV24-1

DNA: TGTGCCAGTAGTATAGATCGGCCGGCTAGCAAGTTAGAGACCCAGTCCTTC
CDR3: CASSIDRPASKLETQSF
D: NA
size: many
length: 17
J: TRBJ2-5
V: TRBV19

DNA: TGTGCCAGCAGCTTGGAAAGATCGGGACAGGTTTACGAGCAGTACTTC
CDR3: CASSLERSGQVYEQYF
D: TRBD1
size: many
length: 16
J: TRBJ2-7
V: TRBV5-5

DNA: TGTGCCAGCAGCTTGGGACGGATTAATGAAAAACTGTTTTTT
CDR3: CASSLGRINEKLFF
D: NA
size: NA
length: 14
J: TRBJ1-4
V: TRBV7-9

DNA: TGTGCCAGCAGCTTAGGGCTAGCGGCGGGGTACGAGCAGTACTTC
CDR3: CASSLGLAAGYEQYF
D: TRBD2
size: few
length: 15
J: TRBJ2-7
V: TRBV11-2

DNA: TGTGCCAGTAGTATAGGGTGGACAGGCGTCAATCAGCCCCAGCATTTT
CDR3: CASSIGWTGVNQPQHF
D: TRBD1
size: NA
length: 16
J: TRBJ1-5
V: TRBV19

DNA: TGTGCCAGCAGTCCTCTAGCGGGGGTCTGGCCAGATACGCAGTATTTT
CDR3: CASSPLAGVWPDTQYF
D: TRBD2
size: NA
length: 16
J: TRBJ2-3
V: TRBV28

DNA: TGTGCCAGCAGCTCGGGACAGGGGGGACAGCCCCGCACACATACGCAGTATTTT
CDR3: CASSSGQGGQPRTHTQYF
D: TRBD1
size: NA
length: 18
J: TRBJ2-3
V: TRBV7-2

DNA: TGTGCCAGCAGCTTACGGGACAGGGGGCTGGGTGAGCAGTTCTTC
CDR3: CASSLRDRGLGEQFF
D: TRBD1
size: many
length: 15
J: TRBJ2-1
V: TRBV7-8

DNA: TGCAGTGCTAGGCCCCCCGGACGAGGGACAACCTGGAACGAGCAGTACTTC
CDR3: CSARPPGRGTTWNEQYF
D: NA
size: many
length: 17
J: TRBJ2-7
V: TRBV20-1